This TCR beta chain came from a study of shared clonotypes between healthy human individuals. The germline V gene encodes CDR1 LNHDA and CDR2 SQIVND (reference sequence). Trimming left V 3 bases short and J 4 bases short, with 7 bases between. The length of the CDR3 is 13 residues. TCRdb keeps only in-frame clones here, not all; method: immunoSEQ multiplex PCR. The table records a few hundred thousand clones, roughly 72% of them present only once. The specimen sequenced was PBMCs. The chain combines TRBV19 with TRBJ2-1; D is ambiguous. The sequence was collected from a woman between 40 and 50 years old in good health. Some clones in this sample may be carry-over from other donors' samples. The CDR3 DNA follows: TGTGCCAGTAGTATGGATGGGTACAATGAGCAGTTCTTC. Protein sequence: CASSMDGYNEQFF.